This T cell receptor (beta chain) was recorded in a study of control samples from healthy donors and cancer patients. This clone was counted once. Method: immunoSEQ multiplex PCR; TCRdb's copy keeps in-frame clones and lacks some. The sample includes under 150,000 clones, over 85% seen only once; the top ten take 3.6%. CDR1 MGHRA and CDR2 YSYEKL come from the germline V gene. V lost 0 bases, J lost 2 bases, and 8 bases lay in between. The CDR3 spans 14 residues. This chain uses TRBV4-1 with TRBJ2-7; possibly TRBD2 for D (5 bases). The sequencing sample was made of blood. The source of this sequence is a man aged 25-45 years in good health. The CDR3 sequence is CASSQERVTYEQYF. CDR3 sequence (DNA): TGCGCCAGCAGCCAAGAGCGGGTTACCTACGAGCAGTACTTC.